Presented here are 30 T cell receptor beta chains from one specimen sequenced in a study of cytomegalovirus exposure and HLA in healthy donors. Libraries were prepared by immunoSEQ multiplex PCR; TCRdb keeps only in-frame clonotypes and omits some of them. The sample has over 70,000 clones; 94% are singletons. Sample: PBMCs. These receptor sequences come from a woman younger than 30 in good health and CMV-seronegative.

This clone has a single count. The CDR3 spells CASSLSPSVPNEQFF. The CDR3 DNA follows: TGCGCCAGCAGCTTAAGTCCGTCGGTCCCAAATGAGCAGTTCTTC. J is TRBJ2-1 and V is TRBV5-1, with no clear D. This CDR3 region has 15 residues. V was shortened by 2 bases and J by 7 bases, with 16 bases between the two germline ends. CDR1 and CDR2 (germline): SGHRS, YFSETQ. Complete variable domain (other parts from reference TRBV5-1 and TRBJ2-1): KAGVTQTPRYLIKTRGQQVTLSCSPISGHRSVSWYQQTPGQGLQFLFEYFSETQRNKGNFPGRFSGRQFSNSRSEMNVSTLELGDSALYLCASSLSPSVPNEQFFGPGTRLTVL.

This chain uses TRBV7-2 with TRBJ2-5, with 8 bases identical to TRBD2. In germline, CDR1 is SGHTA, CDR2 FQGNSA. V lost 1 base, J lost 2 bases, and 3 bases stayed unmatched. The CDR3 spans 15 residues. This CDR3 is CASSLGGGGQETQYF. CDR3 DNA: TGTGCCAGCAGCTTAGGGGGCGGGGGGCAAGAGACCCAGTACTTC.

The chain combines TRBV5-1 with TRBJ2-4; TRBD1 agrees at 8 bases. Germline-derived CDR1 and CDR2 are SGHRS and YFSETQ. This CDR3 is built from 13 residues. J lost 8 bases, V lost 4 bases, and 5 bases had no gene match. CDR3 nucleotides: TGCGCCAGCAGCAAGCCGGGACAGGACATTCAGTACTTC. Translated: CASSKPGQDIQYF. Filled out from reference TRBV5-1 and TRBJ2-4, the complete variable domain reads KAGVTQTPRYLIKTRGQQVTLSCSPISGHRSVSWYQQTPGQGLQFLFEYFSETQRNKGNFPGRFSGRQFSNSRSEMNVSTLELGDSALYLCASSKPGQDIQYFGAGTRLSVL.

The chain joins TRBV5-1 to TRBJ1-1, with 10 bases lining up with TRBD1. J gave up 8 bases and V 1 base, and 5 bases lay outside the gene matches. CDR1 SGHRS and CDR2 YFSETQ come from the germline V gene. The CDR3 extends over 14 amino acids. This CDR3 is CASSLRTGGTEAFF. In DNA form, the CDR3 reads TGCGCCAGCAGCTTGAGGACAGGGGGTACCGAAGCTTTCTTT.

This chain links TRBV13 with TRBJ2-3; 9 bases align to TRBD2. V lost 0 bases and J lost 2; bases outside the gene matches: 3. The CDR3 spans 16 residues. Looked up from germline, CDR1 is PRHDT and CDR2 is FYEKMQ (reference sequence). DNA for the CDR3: TGTGCCAGCAGCTTAGGGGCTAGCGGGAACACAGATACGCAGTATTTT. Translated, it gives CASSLGASGNTDTQYF.

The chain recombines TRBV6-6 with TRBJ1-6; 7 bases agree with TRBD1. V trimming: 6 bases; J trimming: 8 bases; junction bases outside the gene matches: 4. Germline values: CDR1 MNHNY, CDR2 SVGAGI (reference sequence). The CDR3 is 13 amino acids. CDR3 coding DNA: TGTGCCAGCAGCCGGGACAGCTATTCACCCCTCCACTTT. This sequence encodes CASSRDSYSPLHF.

The CDR3 bases are TGTGCCAGCAGCGTAGTATCCGAGATAGGACAGGGGAAGTATTTT. As protein: CASSVVSEIGQGKYF. The V gene is TRBV9, the J gene TRBJ2-3, with 9 bases identical to TRBD1. The CDR3 contains 15 residues. Germline V lookup: CDR1 SGDLS, CDR2 YYNGEE. J gave up 13 bases and V 0 bases, and 12 bases lay outside the gene matches. Looking up the rest from reference TRBV9 and TRBJ2-3 gives the full variable domain: DSGVTQTPKHLITATGQRVTLRCSPRSGDLSVYWYQQSLDQGLQFLIQYYNGEERAKGNILERFSAQQFPDLHSELNLSSLELGDSALYFCASSVVSEIGQGKYFGPGTRLTVL.

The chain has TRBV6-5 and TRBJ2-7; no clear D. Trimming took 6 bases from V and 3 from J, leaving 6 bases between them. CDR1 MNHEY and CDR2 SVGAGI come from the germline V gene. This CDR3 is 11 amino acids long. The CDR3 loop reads CASSLHYEQYF. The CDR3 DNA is TGTGCCAGCAGCTTACACTACGAGCAGTACTTC.

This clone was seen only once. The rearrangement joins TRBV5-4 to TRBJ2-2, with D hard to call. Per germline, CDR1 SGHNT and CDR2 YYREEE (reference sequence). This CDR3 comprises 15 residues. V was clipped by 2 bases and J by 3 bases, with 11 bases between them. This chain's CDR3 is CASSLRVSDTGELFF. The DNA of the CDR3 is TGTGCCAGCAGCTTACGGGTTTCTGACACCGGGGAGCTGTTTTTT.

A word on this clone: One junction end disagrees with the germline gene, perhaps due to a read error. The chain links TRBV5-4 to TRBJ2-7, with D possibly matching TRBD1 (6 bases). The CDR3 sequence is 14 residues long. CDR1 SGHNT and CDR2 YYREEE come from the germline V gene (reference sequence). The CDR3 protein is CASSSTGTSYKQYF. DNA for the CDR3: TGTGCCAGCAGCTCCACAGGGACCTCCTACAAGCAGTACTTC.

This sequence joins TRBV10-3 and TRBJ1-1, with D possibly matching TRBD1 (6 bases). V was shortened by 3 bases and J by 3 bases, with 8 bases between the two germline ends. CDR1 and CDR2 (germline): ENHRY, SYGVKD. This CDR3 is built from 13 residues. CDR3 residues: CAISEQGHTEAFF. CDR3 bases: TGTGCCATCAGTGAACAGGGACACACTGAAGCTTTCTTT.

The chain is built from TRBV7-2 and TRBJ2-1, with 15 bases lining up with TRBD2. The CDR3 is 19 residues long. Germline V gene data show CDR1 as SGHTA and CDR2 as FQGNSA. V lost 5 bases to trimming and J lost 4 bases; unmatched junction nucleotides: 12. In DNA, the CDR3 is TGTGCCAGCAGCCTTAGGACTAGCGGGGGGGCTGGGAGATACAATGAGCAGTTCTTC. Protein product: CASSLRTSGGAGRYNEQFF.

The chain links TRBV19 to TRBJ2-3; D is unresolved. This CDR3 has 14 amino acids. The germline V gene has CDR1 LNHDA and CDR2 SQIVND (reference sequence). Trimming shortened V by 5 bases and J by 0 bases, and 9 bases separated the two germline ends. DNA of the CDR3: TGTGCCAGTAGTCTGCAGACTAGCACAGATACGCAGTATTTT. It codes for CASSLQTSTDTQYF.

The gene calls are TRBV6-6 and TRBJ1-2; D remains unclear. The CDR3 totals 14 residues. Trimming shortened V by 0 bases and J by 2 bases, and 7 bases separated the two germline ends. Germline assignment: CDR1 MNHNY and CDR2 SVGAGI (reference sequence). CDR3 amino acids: CASSYSVANYGYTF. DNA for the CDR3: TGTGCCAGCAGTTACTCGGTAGCAAACTATGGCTACACCTTC.

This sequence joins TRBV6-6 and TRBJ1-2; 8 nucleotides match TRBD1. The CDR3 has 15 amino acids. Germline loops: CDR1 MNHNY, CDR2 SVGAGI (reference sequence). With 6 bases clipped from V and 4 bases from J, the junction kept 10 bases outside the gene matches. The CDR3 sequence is CASSLGQGRGYGYTF. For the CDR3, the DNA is TGTGCCAGCAGCCTCGGACAGGGCAGGGGCTATGGCTACACCTTC.

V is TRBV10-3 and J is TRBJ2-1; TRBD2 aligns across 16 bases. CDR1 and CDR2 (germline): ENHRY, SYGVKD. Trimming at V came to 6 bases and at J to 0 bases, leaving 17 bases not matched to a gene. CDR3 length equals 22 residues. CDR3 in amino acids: CAISALGLAGGYPYLSYNEQFF. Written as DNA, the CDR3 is TGTGCCATCAGCGCTCTGGGACTAGCGGGGGGGTACCCCTACCTCTCCTACAATGAGCAGTTCTTC.

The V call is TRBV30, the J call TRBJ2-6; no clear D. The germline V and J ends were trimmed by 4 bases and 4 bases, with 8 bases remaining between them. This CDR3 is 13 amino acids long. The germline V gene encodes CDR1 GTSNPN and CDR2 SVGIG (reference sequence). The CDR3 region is CAWNLGGANVLTF. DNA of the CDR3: TGTGCCTGGAATCTGGGCGGGGCCAACGTCCTGACTTTC.

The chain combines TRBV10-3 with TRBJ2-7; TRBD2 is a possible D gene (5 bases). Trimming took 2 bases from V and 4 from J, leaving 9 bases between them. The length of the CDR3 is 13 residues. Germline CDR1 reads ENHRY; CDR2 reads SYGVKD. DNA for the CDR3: TGTGCCATCAGTGAGGGACTTTCTTACGAGCAGTACTTC. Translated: CAISEGLSYEQYF.

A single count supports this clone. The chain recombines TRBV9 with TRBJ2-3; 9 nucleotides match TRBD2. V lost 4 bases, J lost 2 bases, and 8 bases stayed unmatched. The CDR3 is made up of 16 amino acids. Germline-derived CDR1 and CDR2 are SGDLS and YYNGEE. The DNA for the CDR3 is TGTGCCAGCAGCACGGGTAGCGGGGGATTCACAGATACGCAGTATTTT. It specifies CASSTGSGGFTDTQYF.

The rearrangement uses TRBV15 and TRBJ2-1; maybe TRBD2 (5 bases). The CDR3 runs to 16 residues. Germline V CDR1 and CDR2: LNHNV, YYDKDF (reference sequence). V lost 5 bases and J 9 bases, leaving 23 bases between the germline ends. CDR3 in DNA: TGTGCCACCAGCCTCCGTAGGCCTATCGGGGTTGCTGAGCAGTTCTTC. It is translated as CATSLRRPIGVAEQFF.

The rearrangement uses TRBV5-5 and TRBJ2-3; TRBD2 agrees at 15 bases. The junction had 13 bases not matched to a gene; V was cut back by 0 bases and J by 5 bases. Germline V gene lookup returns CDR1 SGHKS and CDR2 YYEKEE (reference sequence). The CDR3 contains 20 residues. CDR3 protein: CASSLARTSGGAGFGDTQYF. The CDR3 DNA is TGTGCCAGCAGCTTGGCCCGGACTAGCGGGGGGGCCGGTTTCGGAGATACGCAGTATTTT.

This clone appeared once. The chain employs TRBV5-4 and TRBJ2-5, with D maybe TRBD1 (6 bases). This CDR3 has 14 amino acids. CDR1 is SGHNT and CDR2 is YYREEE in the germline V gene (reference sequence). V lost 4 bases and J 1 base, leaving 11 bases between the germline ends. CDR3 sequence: CASSGGGPQETQYF. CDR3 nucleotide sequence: TGTGCCAGCAGCGGGGGCGGACCCCAAGAGACCCAGTACTTC.

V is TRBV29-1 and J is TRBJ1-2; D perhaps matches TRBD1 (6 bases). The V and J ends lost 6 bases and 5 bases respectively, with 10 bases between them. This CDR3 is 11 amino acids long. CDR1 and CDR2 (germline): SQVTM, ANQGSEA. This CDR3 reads CSVGQNYGYTF. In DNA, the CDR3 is TGCAGCGTCGGACAGAATTATGGCTACACCTTC.

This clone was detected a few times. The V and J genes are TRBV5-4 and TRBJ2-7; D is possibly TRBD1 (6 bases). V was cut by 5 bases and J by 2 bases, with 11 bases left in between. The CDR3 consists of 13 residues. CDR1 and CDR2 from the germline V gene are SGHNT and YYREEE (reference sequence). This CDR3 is CASRRDTAYEQYF. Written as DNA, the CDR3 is TGTGCCAGCAGACGGGACACTGCCTACGAGCAGTACTTC.

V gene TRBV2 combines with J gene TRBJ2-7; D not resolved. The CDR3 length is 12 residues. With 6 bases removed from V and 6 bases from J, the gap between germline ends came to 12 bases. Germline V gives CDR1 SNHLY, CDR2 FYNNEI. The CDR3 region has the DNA TGTGCCAGCAGGGTTCAATCGGTCGAGCAGTACTTC. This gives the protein CASRVQSVEQYF.

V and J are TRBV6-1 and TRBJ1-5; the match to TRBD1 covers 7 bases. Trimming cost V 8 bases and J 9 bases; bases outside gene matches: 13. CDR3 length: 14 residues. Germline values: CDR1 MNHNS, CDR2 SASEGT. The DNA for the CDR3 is TGTGCCAGCGCCACCAGACAGGGCCCATCGCCCCAGCATTTT. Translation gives CASATRQGPSPQHF.

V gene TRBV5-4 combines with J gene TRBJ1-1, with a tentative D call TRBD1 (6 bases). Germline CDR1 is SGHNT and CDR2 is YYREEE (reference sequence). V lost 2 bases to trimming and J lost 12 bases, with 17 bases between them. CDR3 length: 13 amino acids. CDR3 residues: CASSFPGGPESFF. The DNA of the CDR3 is TGTGCCAGCAGCTTCCCGGGGGGGCCCGAGTCTTTCTTT.

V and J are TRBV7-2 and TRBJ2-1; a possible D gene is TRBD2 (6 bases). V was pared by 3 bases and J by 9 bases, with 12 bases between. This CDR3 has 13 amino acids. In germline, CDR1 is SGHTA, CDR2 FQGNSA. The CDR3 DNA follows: TGTGCCAGCAGCTTGGGGGGAGCTCGTGAGCAGTTCTTC. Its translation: CASSLGGAREQFF.

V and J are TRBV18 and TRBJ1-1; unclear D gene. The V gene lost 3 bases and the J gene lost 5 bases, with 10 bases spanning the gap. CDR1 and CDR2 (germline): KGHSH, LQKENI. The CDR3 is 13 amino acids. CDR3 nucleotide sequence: TGTGCCAGCTCACCTCTGCGGGGAACTGAAGCTTTCTTT. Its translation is CASSPLRGTEAFF.

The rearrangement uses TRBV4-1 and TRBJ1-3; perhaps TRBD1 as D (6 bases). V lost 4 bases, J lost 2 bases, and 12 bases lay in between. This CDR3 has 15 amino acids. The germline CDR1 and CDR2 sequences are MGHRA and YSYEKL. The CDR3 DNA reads TGCGCCAGCAGCCCTCGTGAGGGGGCTGGAAACACCATATATTTT. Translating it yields CASSPREGAGNTIYF.